This T cell receptor (beta chain) appears in the sequencing data of a study of vaccination and CD4 T cells after COVID-19. An Oncomine TCR Beta short-read assay was used to sequence the DNA from cultured CD4+ T cells. The genomic DNA was obtained from cultured CD4+ T cells by extraction with the QIAamp micro DNA kit. MiXCR, applied by TCRdb to the PCR reads, yields one record per CDR3 protein. The sample yields roughly 6,800 distinct CDR3 sequences, around three quarters seen once. In regard to this clonotype: Its antigen is unidentified.

Sample treatment: roughly ten-day PBMC culture with coronavirus spike peptide pools or control peptides (ViraFEST assay). One should note that the unexposed donor's CD4+ T cells were collected before the COVID-19 pandemic (2011-2018). The sequence came from a human donor in good health. Sequenced sample: CD4+ T cells from blood, cultured in vitro.

For the CDR3, the DNA is TGTGCCAGCACCTCACTAGGACAGCCCCAGCATTTT. Translation gives CASTSLGQPQHF. The chain combines TRBV7-2 with TRBJ1-5; D not certain. The germline gives CDR1 SGHTA, CDR2 FQGNSA. Trimming left V 7 bases short and J 7 bases short, with 11 bases between. This CDR3 comprises 12 residues.